The 20 T cell receptor beta chains in this list originate from one sample, sequenced in a study of blood T cell repertoires in COVID-19. The data were produced by immunoSEQ multiplex PCR, yet TCRdb's version contains in-frame clones alone and is incomplete. The data contain 150,000 to 200,000 clones, 80% to 90% of them singletons. Sequencing used peripheral blood. The receptors were sampled from a man in his sixties or seventies with active or convalescent COVID-19.

For the CDR3, the DNA is TGTGCCAGCAGTGAAGGTGGAGTTTCGGGGGAGACCCAGTACTTC. It specifies CASSEGGVSGETQYF. This chain joins TRBV2 and TRBJ2-5; tentative D call: TRBD2 (5 bases). Germline-derived CDR1 and CDR2 are SNHLY and FYNNEI. This CDR3 spans 15 amino acids. V gave up 1 base and J gave up 5 bases, with 14 bases separating them.

Points on this clone: This sample also contains other DNA sequences that code for the same CDR3. The chain uses TRBV6-2 or TRBV6-3 and TRBJ2-7, with 8 nucleotides matching TRBD1. The V segment lost 5 bases and the J segment 6 bases; nucleotides outside the gene matches: 6. The CDR3 extends over 13 amino acids. Looked up from germline, CDR1 is MNHEY and CDR2 is SVGEGT. In DNA form, the CDR3 reads TGTGCCAGCAGTACAGGGACAGGTGGCGAGCAGTACTTC. Amino acid sequence: CASSTGTGGEQYF.

The rearrangement uses TRBV19 and TRBJ1-5; 9 bases fit TRBD1. The CDR3 totals 19 residues. Germline trimming cut 5 bases from V and 5 bases from J; bases unmatched to any gene: 19. Germline V gene data show CDR1 as LNHDA and CDR2 as SQIVND (reference sequence). For the CDR3, the DNA is TGTGCCAGTAGTTCCCCGCCCGGGACAGGGATGACTATCGATCAGCCCCAGCATTTT. The encoded protein is CASSSPPGTGMTIDQPQHF.

The chain employs TRBV10-3 and TRBJ1-5, with D tentatively TRBD1 (6 bases). In germline, CDR1 is ENHRY, CDR2 SYGVKD. V lost 4 bases and J 2 bases, leaving 12 bases between the germline ends. This CDR3 has 15 residues. The DNA of the CDR3 is TGTGCCATCAGTGGATACGACAGGCGCAATCAGCCCCAGCATTTT. Translating it yields CAISGYDRRNQPQHF.

This rearrangement joins TRBV6-6 to TRBJ2-2, with 8 positions matching TRBD1. There are 15 residues in the CDR3. After removal of 7 bases from V and 3 bases from J, the junction contained 7 bases not matched to a gene. Germline CDR1 and CDR2: MNHNY and SVGAGI (reference sequence). CDR3 in amino acids: CASIPGGDDTGELFF. CDR3 nucleotide sequence: TGTGCCAGCATTCCAGGGGGCGACGACACCGGGGAGCTGTTTTTT.

This chain connects TRBV2 to TRBJ1-4; 12 nucleotides line up with TRBD1. V lost 6 bases to trimming and J lost 5 bases; unmatched junction nucleotides: 4. This CDR3 is built from 15 residues. Germline CDR1 reads SNHLY; CDR2 reads FYNNEI. The CDR3 DNA follows: TGTGCCAGCAGGGGACAGGGGGCTAGGAATGAAAAACTGTTTTTT. It yields the protein CASRGQGARNEKLFF.

The rearrangement uses TRBV18 and TRBJ2-3, with 8 positions matching TRBD2. The CDR3 consists of 15 residues. CDR1 and CDR2 (germline): KGHSH, LQKENI. V was clipped by 3 bases and J by 1 base; unmatched bases: 3. CDR3 residues: CASSPPGGGTDTQYF. The CDR3 DNA reads as TGTGCCAGCTCACCTCCCGGGGGGGGCACAGATACGCAGTATTTT.

The count of this clone is one. V usage is TRBV10-2 and J usage is TRBJ2-7; 9 bases line up with TRBD2. The trim removed 5 bases at V and 5 bases at J, leaving 13 bases unmatched. Germline V gene lookup returns CDR1 WSHSY and CDR2 SAAADI. The CDR3 consists of 16 residues. Here the CDR3 reads CASSHRSRASGNEQYF. The CDR3 region has the DNA TGCGCCAGCAGTCACCGAAGCCGGGCTAGCGGGAACGAGCAGTACTTC.

This clone appeared many times. This chain uses TRBV5-1 with TRBJ1-2, with TRBD1 identical over 8 bases. Germline-derived CDR1 and CDR2 are SGHRS and YFSETQ. The J segment lost 5 bases and the V segment lost 2 bases, leaving 14 bases of the junction unmatched. The CDR3 totals 17 residues. CDR3 bases: TGCGCCAGCAGCTTTACCCACAGGGGGGCATTGGGGTATGGCTACACCTTC. It codes for CASSFTHRGALGYGYTF.

The chain employs TRBV19 and TRBJ1-5; TRBD1 matches at 9 bases. Germline-derived CDR1 and CDR2 are LNHDA and SQIVND (reference sequence). V trimming: 4 bases; J trimming: 6 bases; junction bases outside the gene matches: 4. The CDR3 loop spans 14 amino acids. This CDR3 reads CASSTRQGGQPQHF. The CDR3 DNA is TGTGCCAGTAGTACAAGACAGGGGGGTCAGCCCCAGCATTTT.

CDR3 coding DNA: TGTGCCAGCAGTTTATTAACAGGGGTCTACACTGAAGCTTTCTTT. Its translation: CASSLLTGVYTEAFF. The rearrangement links TRBV28 to TRBJ1-1; 7 bases are a match to TRBD1. Germline values: CDR1 MDHEN, CDR2 SYDVKM. Germline trimming cut 1 base from V and 3 bases from J; bases unmatched to any gene: 5. CDR3 length: 15 amino acids.

The chain recombines TRBV12-3 or TRBV12-4 with TRBJ2-1; D is perhaps TRBD2 (6 bases). V lost 3 bases and J 6 bases, leaving 9 bases between the germline ends. The CDR3 is made up of 13 amino acids. The CDR3 nucleotides read TGTGCCAGCAGTTTGCTCGGGGGCAATGAGCAGTTCTTC. Amino acids: CASSLLGGNEQFF.

The chain is built from TRBV11-2 and TRBJ2-1, with TRBD1 matching 12 bases. The junction had 5 bases not matched to a gene; V was cut back by 8 bases and J by 9 bases. The CDR3 is made up of 13 amino acids. In germline, CDR1 is SGHAT, CDR2 FQNNGV. CDR3 region: CASRDRGLGEQFF. CDR3 in DNA: TGTGCCAGCCGGGACAGGGGGCTTGGTGAGCAGTTCTTC. Full variable domain (missing parts from reference TRBV11-2 and TRBJ2-1): EAGVAQSPRYKIIEKRQSVAFWCNPISGHATLYWYQQILGQGPKLLIQFQNNGVVDDSQLPKDRFSAERLKGVDSTLKIQPAKLEDSAVYLCASRDRGLGEQFFGPGTRLTVL.

In the case of this clone: One end of the junction does not line up with germline, which may come from a read error. This sequence joins TRBV27 and TRBJ2-5; TRBD1 might be the D (6 bases). Germline V gene data show CDR1 as MNHEY and CDR2 as SMNVEV (reference sequence). This CDR3 comprises 13 residues. The DNA of the CDR3 is TGTGCCAGCAGTCAAATATTCGGACAGCCGAGCCACTTC. Translating it yields CASSQIFGQPSHF.

This chain connects TRBV28 to TRBJ2-1; 7 bases line up with TRBD2. Per the germline V gene, CDR1 is MDHEN and CDR2 is SYDVKM. After removal of 3 bases from V and 0 bases from J, the junction contained 5 bases not matched to a gene. CDR3 length: 16 amino acids. DNA for the CDR3: TGTGCCAGCAGTTTGCTAGCGGAGAGCTCCTACAATGAGCAGTTCTTC. Protein product: CASSLLAESSYNEQFF.

The chain couples TRBV27 to TRBJ1-1; no clear D. There are 11 residues in the CDR3. Germline values: CDR1 MNHEY, CDR2 SMNVEV (reference sequence). The ends were cut back, 8 bases at V and 6 bases at J, with 10 bases in the middle. Here the CDR3 DNA reads TGTGCCAGCCTTGGGAGGGCTGAAGCTTTCTTT. Protein sequence: CASLGRAEAFF.

J is TRBJ2-1 and V is TRBV4-3; 7 bases are shared with TRBD2. The germline V gene has CDR1 LGHNA and CDR2 YSLEER. J was trimmed by 7 bases and V by 1 base; bases with no gene match: 10. This CDR3 has 16 residues. The CDR3 DNA reads as TGCGCCAGCAGCCAAGCCAGCGGGGCCCCCGGGAATGAGCAGTTCTTC. Protein sequence: CASSQASGAPGNEQFF.

This rearrangement joins TRBV7-9 to TRBJ2-1, with TRBD1 matching over 10 bases. CDR3 length: 18 amino acids. The trim removed 1 base at V and 16 bases at J, leaving 22 bases unmatched. CDR1 is SEHNR, CDR2 FQNEAQ, per germline (reference sequence). CDR3 coding DNA: TGTGCCAGCAGCTTAGAAGGGACAGGGGTCTCTTCACGAACAAGCCCATTCTTC. It yields the protein CASSLEGTGVSSRTSPFF.

The V gene is TRBV28, the J gene TRBJ2-1, with no clear D. CDR3 length equals 16 residues. V dropped 2 bases and J dropped 1 base, with 12 bases sitting between them. Germline-derived CDR1 and CDR2 are MDHEN and SYDVKM. CDR3 DNA: TGTGCCAGCAGTTTAGGTTTGAAGACATCCTACAATGAGCAGTTCTTC. Amino acid sequence: CASSLGLKTSYNEQFF.

The chain links TRBV6-5 to TRBJ2-2; unclear D gene. CDR3 length: 13 residues. Deletions cut 6 bases from V and 1 base from J, with 6 bases between. Germline assignment: CDR1 MNHEY and CDR2 SVGAGI. CDR3 amino acids: CASRERNTGELFF. The CDR3 nucleotides read TGTGCCAGCAGAGAGAGGAACACCGGGGAGCTGTTTTTT.